These 9 T cell receptor beta chains were sequenced from one sample in a study of metastatic and nonmetastatic thyroid tumors (dated by TCRdb to 2020 to 2021). Library preparation was by PCR. For sequencing, an Illumina HiSeq 4000 was employed. The public reads were run again by TCRdb, first through fastp at Q25 and then through MiXCR, and only productive beta chains were kept. Within this sample are about 2,900 clones, with more than 35% of them counted one time only. Clones ranked in the top ten supply less than 25% of the sample. No treatment had been received by any patient before thyroid surgery. Sequenced sample: tumor tissue. The receptors were gathered from a female donor with papillary thyroid cancer or a benign thyroid nodule (not recorded which). Some clones in this sample may be carry-over from other donors' samples.

The chain is built from TRBV18 and TRBJ2-2; D perhaps matches TRBD1 (6 bases). The germline V and J ends were trimmed by 1 base and 3 bases, with 9 bases remaining between them. Per germline, CDR1 KGHSH and CDR2 LQKENI. The CDR3 runs to 15 residues. The CDR3 nucleotides are TGTGCCAGCTCACCACGACAGGCGGACACCGGGGAGCTGTTTTTT. This codes for CASSPRQADTGELFF. The full variable domain, with the rest looked up from reference TRBV18 and TRBJ2-2, is NAGVMQNPRHLVRRRGQEARLRCSPMKGHSHVYWYRQLPEEGLKFMVYLQKENIIDESGMPKERFSAEFPKEGPSILRIQQVVRGDSAAYFCASSPRQADTGELFFGEGSRLTVL.

The chain recombines TRBV11-3 with TRBJ2-2; D gene ambiguous. Between the trimmed V and J ends, which lost 1 base and 6 bases, there was a span of 6 bases. CDR1 and CDR2 (germline): SGHNT, YENEEA. CDR3 length equals 13 residues. CDR3 residues: CASSLVVAGELFF. As DNA, the CDR3 is TGTGCCAGCAGCTTAGTGGTTGCCGGGGAGCTGTTTTTT.

The chain combines TRBV7-8 with TRBJ2-7; tentatively, D is TRBD2 (5 bases). Per germline, CDR1 SGHVS and CDR2 FQNEAQ. Trimming removed 5 bases at V and 2 bases at J, with 10 bases between. The CDR3 totals 13 residues. CDR3 in amino acids: CASSPSGTYEQYF. The DNA for the CDR3 is TGTGCCAGCAGCCCCAGCGGCACCTACGAGCAGTACTTC.

The gene calls are TRBV6-2 or TRBV6-3 and TRBJ1-2; maybe TRBD1 (6 bases). Trimming removed 8 bases at V and 2 bases at J, with 18 bases between. This CDR3 has 15 amino acids. Germline CDR1 MNHEY, CDR2 SVGEGT. The CDR3 is CASGKMTDSNYGYTF. Here the CDR3 DNA reads TGTGCCAGCGGAAAGATGACGGACAGCAACTATGGCTACACCTTC.

This clone came up a few times. The V call is TRBV6-1, the J call TRBJ1-5; D might be TRBD1 (5 bases). This CDR3 contains 13 residues. Per the germline V gene, CDR1 is MNHNS and CDR2 is SASEGT. V was clipped by 1 base and J by 6 bases, with 7 bases between them. CDR3 sequence: CASSEGGTQPQHF. CDR3 in DNA: TGTGCCAGCAGTGAAGGGGGGACTCAGCCCCAGCATTTT.

This clone has more than one count but fewer than ten. The chain uses TRBV19 and TRBJ1-5, with D maybe TRBD1 (5 bases). This CDR3 contains 13 residues. Trimming took off 5 bases at V and 7 bases at J, with 12 bases between the two ends. The germline V gene encodes CDR1 LNHDA and CDR2 SQIVND (reference sequence). In DNA form, the CDR3 reads TGTGCCAGTAGTTCCTCAGGGAGGCAGCCCCAGCATTTT. Protein sequence: CASSSSGRQPQHF.

The chain links TRBV28 to TRBJ1-1; D ambiguous. The CDR3 is made up of 14 amino acids. The germline CDR1 and CDR2 sequences are MDHEN and SYDVKM. Trimming removed 2 bases at V and 0 bases at J, with 7 bases between. The CDR3 loop is CASSLRPLNTEAFF. The CDR3 coding sequence is TGTGCCAGCAGTTTAAGGCCGCTGAACACTGAAGCTTTCTTT.

V is TRBV6-5 and J is TRBJ2-7; D remains unclear. Germline V gene sequence: CDR1 MNHEY, CDR2 SVGAGI. The CDR3 contains 15 residues. The V end was cut by 0 bases, the J end by 4 bases, with 13 bases between. CDR3 nucleotides: TGTGCCAGCAGTTACTCACCCCTGAGATCGTACGAGCAGTACTTC. Translation: CASSYSPLRSYEQYF.

This clone has just a few counts. The chain links TRBV6-1 to TRBJ2-7, with D maybe TRBD2 (6 bases). With 0 bases removed from V and 1 base from J, the gap between germline ends came to 10 bases. Germline CDR1 reads MNHNS; CDR2 reads SASEGT. The CDR3 is 15 amino acids. The CDR3 loop reads CASSEALAGSYEQYF. For the CDR3, the DNA is TGTGCCAGCAGTGAAGCACTAGCAGGATCCTACGAGCAGTACTTC.